What follows are 32 T cell receptor beta chains derived from one specimen sequenced in a study of T cell repertoires in cytomegalovirus infection. Their specific antigens are unknown. TCRdb analysed the reads with MiXCR anew, one entry per CDR3 protein. The sample includes about 340,000 distinct CDR3 sequences, 25% to 30% seen only once; the top ten take around 20%. Sequencing was performed on cultured PBMCs, taken from culture after CMV antigen stimulation. These receptors came from a human donor in good health (CMV status not recorded). Some clones in this sample may be carry-over from other donors' samples.

The DNA for the CDR3 is TGTGCCAGCAGTGAAGCGCTTCTTCCGGCAGGACAGCCCCAGCATTTT. Its translation: CASSEALLPAGQPQHF. The V call is TRBV2, the J call TRBJ1-5; no reliable D call. The germline gives CDR1 SNHLY, CDR2 FYNNEI. Between the trimmed V and J ends, which lost 0 bases and 7 bases, there was a span of 16 bases. This CDR3 comprises 16 residues.

This clonotype has more than one count but fewer than ten. The chain carries TRBV20-1 and TRBJ1-6; 7 positions agree with TRBD1. J lost 0 bases, V lost 6 bases, and 5 bases had no gene match. The CDR3 covers 15 residues. In germline, CDR1 is DFQATT, CDR2 SNEGSKA (reference sequence). CDR3 DNA: TGCAGTGCAAGACAGGGAGGCTCCTATAATTCACCCCTCCACTTT. Amino acids: CSARQGGSYNSPLHF.

This clonotype came up many times. This rearrangement joins TRBV7-8 to TRBJ2-1, with D unresolved. The CDR3 is 17 amino acids. Germline CDR1 is SGHVS and CDR2 is FQNEAQ. V gave up 5 bases and J gave up 5 bases, with 22 bases separating them. As DNA, the CDR3 is TGTGCCAGCAGCCCCCGACTGGTTCCTCGTAAGGACAATGAGCAGTTCTTC. This gives the protein CASSPRLVPRKDNEQFF.

This clonotype was seen repeatedly, ten times or more. The rearrangement links TRBV7-9 to TRBJ2-5; 7 bases match TRBD1. There are 16 residues in the CDR3. CDR1 and CDR2 (germline): SEHNR, FQNEAQ (reference sequence). The V and J ends lost 4 bases and 0 bases, in that order; junction bases with no gene match: 8. This CDR3 is CASSYGTVPYQETQYF. The CDR3 DNA reads TGTGCCAGCAGCTACGGGACAGTACCGTACCAAGAGACCCAGTACTTC.

The V call is TRBV11-2, the J call TRBJ2-1; the D is unclear. The V gene lost 3 bases and the J gene lost 0 bases, with 12 bases spanning the gap. The CDR3 runs 16 residues. CDR1 SGHAT and CDR2 FQNNGV come from the germline V gene. The CDR3, as DNA: TGTGCCAGCAGCTTTTTCGGGTGGAGCTCCTACAATGAGCAGTTCTTC. It yields the protein CASSFFGWSSYNEQFF.

This chain links TRBV7-9 with TRBJ1-1; D is unclear. Germline V lookup: CDR1 SEHNR, CDR2 FQNEAQ (reference sequence). The CDR3 length is 12 residues. Trimming removed 0 bases from V and 7 bases from J, with 6 bases in between. The CDR3 here is CASSLAAGEAFF. The CDR3 DNA sequence: TGTGCCAGCAGCTTAGCGGCGGGTGAAGCTTTCTTT.

This rearrangement joins TRBV7-4 to TRBJ2-7, with 12 positions matching TRBD2. V trimming: 5 bases; J trimming: 2 bases; junction bases outside the gene matches: 7. The CDR3 sequence is 16 residues long. Germline V gene lookup returns CDR1 SGHVT and CDR2 SQSDAQ. The CDR3 DNA is TGTGCCAGCAGCCCCCCCGGACTAGCGGGACCCTACGAGCAGTACTTC. This gives the protein CASSPPGLAGPYEQYF.

The chain links TRBV15 to TRBJ2-1; 15 bases line up with TRBD2. The germline gives CDR1 LNHNV, CDR2 YYDKDF (reference sequence). V lost 1 base and J lost 8; bases outside the gene matches: 3. The CDR3 length is 16 residues. In nucleotides, the CDR3 is TGTGCCACCAGCAGAGGTGGGACTAGCGGGAGGCATGAGCAGTTCTTC. Its translation is CATSRGGTSGRHEQFF. Looking up the rest from reference TRBV15 and TRBJ2-1 gives the full variable domain: DAMVIQNPRYQVTQFGKPVTLSCSQTLNHNVMYWYQQKSSQAPKLLFHYYDKDFNNEADTPDNFQSRRPNTSFCFLDIRSPGLGDTAMYLCATSRGGTSGRHEQFFGPGTRLTVL.

Many counts were recorded for this clonotype. The chain joins TRBV18 to TRBJ2-7; 7 nucleotides match TRBD1. Germline V lookup: CDR1 KGHSH, CDR2 LQKENI. V lost 1 base to trimming and J lost 5 bases; unmatched junction nucleotides: 8. The CDR3 has 15 amino acids. Here the CDR3 DNA reads TGTGCCAGCTCACCACGGTCCGAAGGGGGCCACGAGCAGTACTTC. Translated, it gives CASSPRSEGGHEQYF.

This clonotype was counted only a few times. V is TRBV7-9 and J is TRBJ1-1; D not certain. This CDR3 comprises 13 residues. Trimming removed 7 bases at V and 1 base at J, with 10 bases between. Per the germline V gene, CDR1 is SEHNR and CDR2 is FQNEAQ (reference sequence). The DNA for the CDR3 is TGTGCCAGCATCATACTCACGAACACTGAAGCTTTCTTT. Its protein product is CASIILTNTEAFF. The whole variable domain, remainder taken from reference TRBV7-9 and TRBJ1-1, is DTGVSQNPRHKITKRGQNVTFRCDPISEHNRLYWYRQTLGQGPEFLTYFQNEAQLEKSRLLSDRFSAERPKGSFSTLEIQRTEQGDSAMYLCASIILTNTEAFFGQGTRLTVV.

The chain couples TRBV6-6 to TRBJ1-5; 7 nucleotides match TRBD1. Per the germline V gene, CDR1 is MNHNY and CDR2 is SVGAGI (reference sequence). The trim removed 5 bases at V and 3 bases at J, leaving 10 bases unmatched. This CDR3 region has 16 residues. The CDR3 DNA reads as TGTGCCAGCAGTGAGTGGGACAGAGGGGCCAATCAGCCCCAGCATTTT. Its translation: CASSEWDRGANQPQHF.

The genes are TRBV4-2 and TRBJ1-2, with D maybe TRBD1 (5 bases). The CDR3 covers 13 residues. V was clipped by 1 base and J by 5 bases, with 8 bases between them. Germline CDR1 LGHNA, CDR2 YNFKEQ. CDR3 sequence reads: CASSQGGEYGYTF. Here the CDR3 DNA reads TGTGCCAGCAGCCAAGGAGGGGAGTATGGCTACACCTTC.

Ten or more counts support this clonotype. This chain links TRBV28 with TRBJ2-1; 11 bases are a match to TRBD2. Per the germline V gene, CDR1 is MDHEN and CDR2 is SYDVKM. CDR3 length: 17 residues. V was pared by 6 bases and J by 3 bases, with 10 bases of the junction left unmatched. The CDR3 reads CASSLPGLAVFYNEQFF. CDR3 sequence (DNA): TGTGCCAGCAGCCTCCCGGGACTAGCGGTCTTCTACAATGAGCAGTTCTTC.

The CDR3 here is CASSQGDNSGNTIYF. The CDR3 nucleotides are TGCGCCAGCAGCCAAGGGGACAACTCTGGAAACACCATATATTTT. V and J are TRBV4-3 and TRBJ1-3; weak D call: TRBD1 (6 bases). Trimming pared 1 base from V and 0 bases from J, leaving 7 bases between. The CDR3 loop spans 15 amino acids. Germline-derived CDR1 and CDR2 are LGHNA and YSLEER.

This clonotype has only a few counts. The V and J genes are TRBV28 and TRBJ2-1; D is possibly TRBD1 (6 bases). There are 15 residues in the CDR3. V lost 7 bases, J lost 4 bases, and 17 bases lay in between. Germline CDR1 reads MDHEN; CDR2 reads SYDVKM. The CDR3 loop reads CASTSRGTGYNEQFF. CDR3 in DNA: TGTGCCAGCACCTCGAGGGGGACGGGATACAATGAGCAGTTCTTC.

This clonotype was recorded only once. The chain is built from TRBV5-6 and TRBJ2-1, with TRBD1 matching 10 bases. This CDR3 has 14 amino acids. The V gene end was trimmed by 3 bases and the J gene end by 7 bases; junction bases not matched to a gene: 4. CDR1 and CDR2 (germline): SGHDT, YYEEEE. CDR3 nucleotide sequence: TGTGCCAGCAGCTGGGGACAGGGGTGGAATGAGCAGTTCTTC. It translates to CASSWGQGWNEQFF.

This clonotype appeared a few times. This chain connects TRBV11-3 to TRBJ2-1, with D possibly TRBD2 on 6 matching bases. Germline CDR1 is SGHNT and CDR2 is YENEEA. V dropped 0 bases and J dropped 3 bases, with 6 bases sitting between them. The CDR3 spans 14 residues. The CDR3 nucleotides are TGTGCCAGCAGCTTAGAGGAGGGCTACAATGAGCAGTTCTTC. It yields the protein CASSLEEGYNEQFF. Full variable domain (remainder filled in from reference TRBV11-3 and TRBJ2-1): EAGVVQSPRYKIIEKKQPVAFWCNPISGHNTLYWYLQNLGQGPELLIRYENEEAVDDSQLPKDRFSAERLKGVDSTLKIQPAELGDSAVYLCASSLEEGYNEQFFGPGTRLTVL.

The chain employs TRBV20-1 and TRBJ2-5, with 7 bases matching TRBD2. The CDR3 runs to 14 residues. The germline CDR1 and CDR2 sequences are DFQATT and SNEGSKA (reference sequence). V shed 3 bases and J 7 bases; nucleotides not matched to a gene: 11. In nucleotides, the CDR3 is TGCAGTGCTAGCTCTCTAGCGGTTTCGGGGACCCAGTACTTC. Its translation is CSASSLAVSGTQYF.

This clonotype appeared a few times. This rearrangement joins TRBV12-3 or TRBV12-4 to TRBJ2-7; D is perhaps TRBD2 (6 bases). Trimming took off 4 bases at V and 3 bases at J, with 10 bases between the two ends. This CDR3 contains 13 residues. This chain's CDR3 is CASSYGGLYEQYF. In nucleotides, the CDR3 is TGTGCCAGCAGTTACGGGGGACTCTACGAGCAGTACTTC.

This chain connects TRBV6-1 to TRBJ2-5, with 10 bases lining up with TRBD1. Germline trimming cut 7 bases from V and 5 bases from J; bases unmatched to any gene: 13. This CDR3 is 16 amino acids long. CDR1 and CDR2 (germline): MNHNS, SASEGT. The CDR3: CASILPRQGARETQYF. CDR3 sequence (DNA): TGTGCCAGCATCCTCCCTAGACAGGGGGCAAGGGAGACCCAGTACTTC.

The chain has TRBV6-6 and TRBJ2-1, with 10 bases lining up with TRBD1. V lost 6 bases, J lost 6 bases, and 8 bases stayed unmatched. The CDR3 runs to 15 residues. Germline lookup yields CDR1 MNHNY and CDR2 SVGAGI (reference sequence). The chain's CDR3 is CASSYPGTGANEQFF. In DNA form, the CDR3 reads TGTGCCAGCAGCTACCCCGGGACAGGGGCCAATGAGCAGTTCTTC.

The chain combines TRBV6-5 with TRBJ1-2; TRBD1 aligns across 10 bases. V dropped 6 bases and J dropped 5; count of bases not matched to a gene: 6. Germline-derived CDR1 and CDR2 are MNHEY and SVGAGI. The CDR3 contains 14 residues. In DNA, the CDR3 is TGTGCCAGCAGGGGACAGGGGCTAAATTATGGCTACACCTTC. As protein: CASRGQGLNYGYTF.

The chain employs TRBV12-3 or TRBV12-4 and TRBJ2-3; D remains ambiguous. This CDR3 contains 16 residues. V was shortened by 5 bases and J by 4 bases, with 19 bases between the two germline ends. The CDR3: CASSASGSSRADTQYF. The CDR3 DNA reads as TGTGCCAGCAGTGCCTCTGGCTCATCCCGCGCAGATACGCAGTATTTT.

The chain carries TRBV7-9 and TRBJ1-2, with no clear D. The germline V gene has CDR1 SEHNR and CDR2 FQNEAQ (reference sequence). Trimming shortened V by 4 bases and J by 8 bases, and 14 bases separated the two germline ends. The CDR3 is made up of 13 amino acids. This chain's CDR3 is CASSYRTGSGYTF. The CDR3 nucleotides read TGTGCCAGCAGCTACCGGACGGGGTCCGGCTACACCTTC.

This clonotype occurred many times. The genes are TRBV12-3 or TRBV12-4 and TRBJ1-6; TRBD1 matches 9 bases. The CDR3 spans 15 residues. Trimming cost V 5 bases and J 11 bases; bases outside gene matches: 10. As DNA, the CDR3 is TGTGCCAGCAGTGGTTTACAGGGGGCCATGGCACCCCTCCACTTT. This translates into CASSGLQGAMAPLHF.

This sequence joins TRBV11-2 and TRBJ2-7; 8 bases fit TRBD2. V shed 0 bases and J 3 bases; nucleotides not matched to a gene: 10. Germline CDR1 is SGHAT and CDR2 is FQNNGV. This CDR3 is 17 amino acids long. The CDR3 DNA is TGTGCCAGCAGCTTAGATCCCCCGGGACTAGTGTTCTACGAGCAGTACTTC. Translation: CASSLDPPGLVFYEQYF. The full variable domain, rest sourced from reference TRBV11-2 and TRBJ2-7, is EAGVAQSPRYKIIEKRQSVAFWCNPISGHATLYWYQQILGQGPKLLIQFQNNGVVDDSQLPKDRFSAERLKGVDSTLKIQPAKLEDSAVYLCASSLDPPGLVFYEQYFGPGTRLTVT.

This clonotype was observed at least ten times. The chain employs TRBV4-1 and TRBJ2-5, with D possibly matching TRBD2 (6 bases). There are 17 residues in the CDR3. Per germline, CDR1 MGHRA and CDR2 YSYEKL. Between the trimmed V and J ends, which lost 1 base and 1 base, there was a span of 16 bases. The CDR3 here is CASSQGRLGRIQETQYF. Here the CDR3 DNA reads TGCGCCAGCAGCCAAGGAAGGCTGGGGAGGATCCAAGAGACCCAGTACTTC.

This chain links TRBV6-7 with TRBJ1-4; D possibly corresponds to TRBD1 (5 bases). TRBV6-7 is annotated as an ORF whose role is uncertain. Trimming stripped 2 bases from V and 5 bases from J, with 12 bases between. This CDR3 has 15 residues. CDR3 residues: CASSYRGGGNEKLFF. The CDR3 DNA is TGTGCCAGCAGTTACCGGGGGGGAGGGAATGAAAAACTGTTTTTT.

The chain joins TRBV4-2 to TRBJ2-2; 8 bases align to TRBD1. The CDR3 consists of 16 residues. The trim removed 2 bases at V and 3 bases at J, leaving 5 bases unmatched. CDR1 is LGHNA and CDR2 is YNFKEQ in the germline V gene. CDR3: CASSQRPRGHTGELFF. CDR3 coding DNA: TGTGCCAGCAGCCAAAGGCCCAGGGGGCACACCGGGGAGCTGTTTTTT.

This rearrangement joins TRBV5-4 to TRBJ2-4; 12 positions agree with TRBD2. The junction had 4 bases not matched to a gene; V was cut back by 0 bases and J by 3 bases. CDR1 is SGHNT, CDR2 YYREEE, per germline (reference sequence). CDR3 length: 17 amino acids. The CDR3 coding sequence is TGTGCCAGCAGCTTGGATCTAGCGGGGGGGAACAAAAACATTCAGTACTTC. Protein: CASSLDLAGGNKNIQYF.

This clonotype was picked up a small number of times. The junction does not match germline at one end; this may be a read error. The V call is TRBV12-5, the J call TRBJ1-2; 7 nucleotides line up with TRBD1. The CDR3 has 20 amino acids. Germline CDR1 is LGHNT and CDR2 is FRNRAP. For the CDR3, the DNA is TGTGCTAGTGTTTTGGTACTCGGGGCCCGATTGACAGGGCCTAACTATGGCTACACCTTC. Protein: CASVLVLGARLTGPNYGYTF.

There are many counts of this clonotype. The genes are TRBV28 and TRBJ2-3; no clear D. V lost 3 bases and J lost 2, with 15 bases in between. The CDR3 totals 16 residues. Germline V gives CDR1 MDHEN, CDR2 SYDVKM. In DNA, the CDR3 is TGTGCCAGCAGTTTGGGCCCGGCCATAATCACAGATACGCAGTATTTT. Protein product: CASSLGPAIITDTQYF.